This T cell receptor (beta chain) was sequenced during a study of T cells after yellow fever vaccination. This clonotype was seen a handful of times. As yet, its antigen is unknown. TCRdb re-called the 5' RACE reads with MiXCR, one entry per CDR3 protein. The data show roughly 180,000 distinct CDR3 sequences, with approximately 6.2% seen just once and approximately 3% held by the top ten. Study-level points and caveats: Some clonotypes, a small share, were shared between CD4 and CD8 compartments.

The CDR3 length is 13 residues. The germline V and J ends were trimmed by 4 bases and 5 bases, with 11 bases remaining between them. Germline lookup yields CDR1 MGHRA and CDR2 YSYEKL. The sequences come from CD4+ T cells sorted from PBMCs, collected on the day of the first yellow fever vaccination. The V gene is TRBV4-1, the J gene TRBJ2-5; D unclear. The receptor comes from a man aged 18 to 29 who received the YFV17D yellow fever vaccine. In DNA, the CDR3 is TGCGCCAGCAGCCTAATGTTAGGGGAGACCCAGTACTTC. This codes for CASSLMLGETQYF.